One and the same sample provided the 23 T cell receptor beta chains below, sequenced in a study of identical twins. One entry per CDR3 protein results from TCRdb running MiXCR on the 5' RACE reads. The sample contains around 570,000 distinct CDR3 sequences, 7.5% to 10% of which appear only once. The same specimen was also included in a second study, on yellow fever vaccine responses in identical twins.

Sequencing used PBMCs. The source of these receptors is a woman under 30 in good health.

The chain carries TRBV7-6 and TRBJ2-1, with a weak D call TRBD1 (6 bases). The CDR3 has 14 residues. Germline values: CDR1 SGHVS, CDR2 FNYEAQ. Between the trimmed V and J ends, which lost 2 bases and 9 bases, there was a span of 14 bases. DNA for the CDR3: TGTGCCAGCAGCTTACGGGCAGGGGCTGGTGAGCAGTTCTTC. As protein: CASSLRAGAGEQFF.

This clonotype was counted a few times. V and J are TRBV7-2 and TRBJ1-1, with D uncertain. Germline V lookup: CDR1 SGHTA, CDR2 FQGNSA. V lost 1 base to trimming and J lost 6 bases, with 6 bases between them. The CDR3 contains 12 residues. The CDR3: CASSLVAPEAFF. In DNA form, the CDR3 reads TGTGCCAGCAGCTTAGTGGCCCCTGAAGCTTTCTTT.

This clonotype was detected only a few times. The rearrangement uses TRBV11-2 and TRBJ2-3; no firm D call. The V gene's germline CDR1 is SGHAT and CDR2 FQNNGV. Trimming cost V 6 bases and J 0 bases, with 16 bases left between them. The CDR3 is made up of 16 amino acids. The CDR3 DNA sequence: TGTGCCAGCAGACACAGCCTAACTACTAGCACAGATACGCAGTATTTT. Its protein is CASRHSLTTSTDTQYF.

This clonotype was detected a few times. The rearrangement links TRBV6-1 to TRBJ1-1; TRBD1 agrees at 7 bases. This CDR3 has 15 amino acids. Germline V gene lookup returns CDR1 MNHNS and CDR2 SASEGT. J lost 1 base, V lost 7 bases, and 9 bases had no gene match. CDR3 region: CASTRDSYTNTEAFF. The CDR3 nucleotides are TGTGCCAGCACTCGGGACAGCTATACGAACACTGAAGCTTTCTTT.

This clonotype was counted a few times. The CDR3 loop is CASSLGRDPAYQETQYF. The CDR3 region has the DNA TGTGCCAGCAGCTTAGGAAGGGACCCGGCGTACCAAGAGACCCAGTACTTC. The chain is built from TRBV7-9 and TRBJ2-5, with D possibly called TRBD1 or TRBD2 (5 bases each). The ends were cut back, 1 base at V and 0 bases at J, with 15 bases in the middle. The CDR3 extends over 17 amino acids. Germline CDR1 is SEHNR and CDR2 is FQNEAQ (reference sequence).

This clonotype has just a few counts. The chain recombines TRBV25-1 with TRBJ2-4, with D unresolved. CDR3 length: 13 residues. Deletions cut 7 bases from V and 3 bases from J, with 10 bases between. The germline V gene encodes CDR1 MGHDK and CDR2 SYGVNS. This CDR3 reads CASMNTNKNIQYF. CDR3 DNA: TGTGCCAGCATGAACACTAACAAAAACATTCAGTACTTC.

In its sample, this clonotype was seen a few times. The rearrangement uses TRBV9 and TRBJ2-5; TRBD1 agrees at 8 bases. Germline trimming cut 0 bases from V and 5 bases from J; bases unmatched to any gene: 9. CDR3 length equals 16 residues. The germline CDR1 and CDR2 sequences are SGDLS and YYNGEE. This CDR3 is CASSVELQGATETQYF. The DNA of the CDR3 is TGTGCCAGCAGCGTAGAATTGCAGGGGGCGACGGAGACCCAGTACTTC.

In this sample, this clonotype turned up many times. The chain has TRBV20-1 and TRBJ2-3; unclear D gene. There are 14 residues in the CDR3. Trimming left V 0 bases short and J 0 bases short, with 7 bases between. Germline lookup yields CDR1 DFQATT and CDR2 SNEGSKA (reference sequence). The CDR3 DNA sequence: TGCAGTGCTAGAGATCCCACTAGCACAGATACGCAGTATTTT. Translation gives CSARDPTSTDTQYF.

The genes are TRBV29-1 and TRBJ1-1; weak D call: TRBD1 (6 bases). The CDR3 covers 12 residues. Germline lookup yields CDR1 SQVTM and CDR2 ANQGSEA. V was shortened by 7 bases and J by 0 bases, with 9 bases between the two germline ends. The CDR3 region has the DNA TGCAGCGCGGGACATATGAACACTGAAGCTTTCTTT. It encodes CSAGHMNTEAFF.

Concerning this clonotype itself: One end of the junction is discordant with germline, which a read error may explain. The CDR3 sequence: CASSTPPGQTYGQYF. The CDR3, as DNA: TGTGCCAGCAGCACACCTCCGGGACAGACCTACGGGCAGTACTTC. This chain links TRBV5-6 with TRBJ2-7; 7 bases match TRBD1. CDR1 SGHDT and CDR2 YYEEEE come from the germline V gene. CDR3 length: 15 residues. Complete variable domain (other parts from reference TRBV5-6 and TRBJ2-7): DAGVTQSPTHLIKTRGQQVTLRCSPKSGHDTVSWYQQALGQGPQFIFQYYEEEERQRGNFPDRFSGHQFPNYSSELNVNALLLGDSALYLCASSTPPGQTYGQYFGPGTRLTVT.

There are a few counts of this clonotype. V is TRBV4-2 and J is TRBJ2-1, with 9 bases fitting TRBD1. The V segment lost 4 bases and the J segment 0 bases; nucleotides outside the gene matches: 10. The germline CDR1 and CDR2 sequences are LGHNA and YNFKEQ. CDR3 size: 18 residues. The CDR3 bases are TGTGCCAGCAGCCCCGGACAGGGGACGGGAAGCTCCTACAATGAGCAGTTCTTC. It codes for CASSPGQGTGSSYNEQFF.

There are many counts of this clonotype. V gene TRBV3-1 combines with J gene TRBJ2-5; TRBD1 is a possible D gene (6 bases). Germline V CDR1 and CDR2: LGHDT, YNNKEL (reference sequence). V was cut by 4 bases and J by 5 bases, with 14 bases left in between. The CDR3 covers 14 residues. Here the CDR3 reads CASSLRTDLETQYF. In nucleotides, the CDR3 is TGTGCCAGCAGCCTGAGGACAGACCTGGAGACCCAGTACTTC.

This sequence joins TRBV6-5 and TRBJ1-5; the D is unclear. Germline V gene sequence: CDR1 MNHEY, CDR2 SVGAGI. The germline V and J ends were trimmed by 0 bases and 0 bases, with 15 bases remaining between them. This CDR3 spans 18 amino acids. CDR3 nucleotides: TGTGCCAGCAGTTACTCGAACCCCGGTCGGGATAGCAATCAGCCCCAGCATTTT. This codes for CASSYSNPGRDSNQPQHF.

The chain recombines TRBV27 with TRBJ2-1, with 11 bases matching TRBD2. From germline, CDR1 is MNHEY and CDR2 SMNVEV (reference sequence). The CDR3 runs to 15 residues. The ends lost 4 bases at V and 9 bases at J; junction bases unmatched: 8. CDR3 sequence: CASSSIAGGVGEQFF. In DNA form, the CDR3 reads TGTGCCAGCAGTTCGATAGCGGGAGGGGTAGGTGAGCAGTTCTTC.

The genes are TRBV7-3 and TRBJ2-5, with 11 positions matching TRBD2. V dropped 8 bases and J dropped 4; count of bases not matched to a gene: 15. Germline CDR1 reads SGHTA; CDR2 reads FQGTGA. The CDR3 contains 17 residues. Here the CDR3 DNA reads TGTGCCAGCTGTTTTCGGCTAGCGGGAGGAATGGGAGAGACCCAGTACTTC. Protein product: CASCFRLAGGMGETQYF.

The chain employs TRBV20-1 and TRBJ2-1; D ambiguous. V was clipped by 3 bases and J by 8 bases, with 23 bases between them. The germline V gene has CDR1 DFQATT and CDR2 SNEGSKA (reference sequence). The CDR3 runs to 16 residues. The CDR3 sequence: CSARDRSRAPLHEQFF. The DNA of the CDR3 is TGCAGTGCTAGGGACCGATCTAGAGCACCGTTGCATGAGCAGTTCTTC.

A remark on this clonotype: Without the conserved terminal phenylalanine or tryptophan, this CDR3 likely stems from a read error. It is unclear where the CDR3 begins or ends on the DNA, so no DNA is shown, and the CDR3 is as TCRdb lists it. The gene calls are TRBV5-6 and TRBJ2-7; the DNA was not used to check the table's D call, TRBD1. Germline assignment: CDR1 SGHDT and CDR2 YYEEEE. The CDR3 length equals 12 residues, ends included. This CDR3 reads CASRYGQEMSTL.

This clonotype was found many times. The chain couples TRBV5-1 to TRBJ2-1; possibly TRBD1 for D (6 bases). Germline CDR1 SGHRS, CDR2 YFSETQ. This CDR3 has 15 residues. V shed 3 bases and J shed 4 bases, with 14 bases lying between them. The CDR3 DNA is TGCGCCAGCAGCTCCGCATGGACAGCTTACAATGAGCAGTTCTTC. This translates into CASSSAWTAYNEQFF. Using reference TRBV5-1 and TRBJ2-1 for the parts outside the CDR3, the full variable domain is KAGVTQTPRYLIKTRGQQVTLSCSPISGHRSVSWYQQTPGQGLQFLFEYFSETQRNKGNFPGRFSGRQFSNSRSEMNVSTLELGDSALYLCASSSAWTAYNEQFFGPGTRLTVL.

This clonotype was seen more than once but under ten times. V and J are TRBV6-1 and TRBJ1-5; D is unresolved. The CDR3 is made up of 14 amino acids. Germline CDR1 MNHNS, CDR2 SASEGT. The V end was cut by 9 bases, the J end by 4 bases, with 16 bases between. Here the CDR3 reads CASRERATNQPQHF. The CDR3 DNA follows: TGTGCCAGTCGAGAGAGGGCTACTAATCAGCCCCAGCATTTT.

This clonotype has just a few counts. V usage is TRBV9 and J usage is TRBJ2-5; D remains ambiguous. CDR3 length equals 16 residues. V lost 3 bases and J lost 2, with 17 bases in between. Germline V gene data show CDR1 as SGDLS and CDR2 as YYNGEE. The chain's CDR3 is CASSAGWVGEQETQYF. CDR3 in DNA: TGTGCCAGCAGCGCCGGGTGGGTTGGCGAACAAGAGACCCAGTACTTC.

At least ten counts were recorded for this clonotype. V usage is TRBV6-2 or TRBV6-3 and J usage is TRBJ2-1, with a tentative D call TRBD2 (5 bases). Germline CDR1 reads MNHEY; CDR2 reads SVGEGT. CDR3 length equals 14 residues. With 0 bases removed from V and 15 bases from J, the gap between germline ends came to 18 bases. The CDR3 bases are TGTGCCAGCAGTTACTCGAGTGAAGCGGTCCGATCGTTCTTC. This codes for CASSYSSEAVRSFF.

This clonotype was detected a few times. This chain uses TRBV23-1 with TRBJ2-3, with TRBD2 matching over 8 bases. TRBV23-1 is an ORF, and what it does is uncertain. The CDR3 runs 18 residues. V shed 2 bases and J 2 bases; nucleotides not matched to a gene: 12. CDR3 protein: CASSQGTSKTGSTDTQYF. DNA for the CDR3: TGCGCCAGCAGTCAAGGGACTAGTAAGACGGGTTCCACAGATACGCAGTATTTT.

The chain carries TRBV7-9 and TRBJ2-3; the match to TRBD2 covers 11 bases. The CDR3 is made up of 16 amino acids. J was trimmed by 6 bases and V by 1 base; bases with no gene match: 6. Germline CDR1 is SEHNR and CDR2 is FQNEAQ (reference sequence). The CDR3 DNA is TGTGCCAGCAGCTTAGGACTAGCGGGGACTTGGGATACGCAGTATTTT. Amino acids: CASSLGLAGTWDTQYF. Full variable domain (outside the CDR3, taken from reference TRBV7-9 and TRBJ2-3): DTGVSQNPRHKITKRGQNVTFRCDPISEHNRLYWYRQTLGQGPEFLTYFQNEAQLEKSRLLSDRFSAERPKGSFSTLEIQRTEQGDSAMYLCASSLGLAGTWDTQYFGPGTRLTVL.